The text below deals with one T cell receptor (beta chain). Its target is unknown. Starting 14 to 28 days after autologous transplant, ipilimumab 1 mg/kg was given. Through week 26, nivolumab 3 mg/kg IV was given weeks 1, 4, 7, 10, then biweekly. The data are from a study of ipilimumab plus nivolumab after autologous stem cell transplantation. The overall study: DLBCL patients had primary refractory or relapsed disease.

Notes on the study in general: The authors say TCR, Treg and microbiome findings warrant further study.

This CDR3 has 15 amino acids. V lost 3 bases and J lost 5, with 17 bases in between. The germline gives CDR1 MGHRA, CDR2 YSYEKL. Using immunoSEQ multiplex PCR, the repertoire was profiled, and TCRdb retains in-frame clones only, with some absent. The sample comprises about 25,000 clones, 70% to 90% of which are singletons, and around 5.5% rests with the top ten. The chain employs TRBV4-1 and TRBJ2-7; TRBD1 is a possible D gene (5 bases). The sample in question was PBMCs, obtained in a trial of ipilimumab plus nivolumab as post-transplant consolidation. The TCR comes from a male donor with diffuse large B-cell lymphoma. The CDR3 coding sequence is TGCGCCAGCAGCCACGGACATCGCCAATCCGACGAGCAGTACTTC. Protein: CASSHGHRQSDEQYF.